This paragraph covers one T cell receptor (beta chain) sequence. This record comes from a study of blood T cell repertoires in COVID-19. Germline trimming cut 0 bases from V and 5 bases from J; bases unmatched to any gene: 9. CDR3 length equals 17 residues. From germline, CDR1 is SGHRS and CDR2 YFSETQ. The data were produced by immunoSEQ multiplex PCR, yet TCRdb's version contains in-frame clones alone and is incomplete. The sample holds roughly 120,000 clones; over 75% are singletons and the top ten take 2% to 3%. V usage is TRBV5-1 and J usage is TRBJ2-1, with 9 bases matching TRBD2. The sequence was obtained from a man between 50 and 59 years old with acute or convalescent COVID-19. Sequencing was performed on peripheral blood. The CDR3 DNA is TGCGCCAGCAGCTTGGAGGCGGGAGGGCCGAAAAACAATGAGCAGTTCTTC. Protein: CASSLEAGGPKNNEQFF. Full variable domain (remainder filled in from reference TRBV5-1 and TRBJ2-1): KAGVTQTPRYLIKTRGQQVTLSCSPISGHRSVSWYQQTPGQGLQFLFEYFSETQRNKGNFPGRFSGRQFSNSRSEMNVSTLELGDSALYLCASSLEAGGPKNNEQFFGPGTRLTVL.